The 25 T cell receptor beta chains reported below all come from one sample, sequenced in a study of beta chain features in type 1 diabetes (dated by TCRdb to the late 2010s). What the work shows at the level of the full study, not this receptor alone: Type 1 diabetes patients showed a moderate but significant shortening of TCRB CDR3 length in all four CD4+ subsets.

Receptor libraries were prepared by the immunoSEQ multiplex PCR assay. All of the isolated RNA was reverse transcribed with the High Capacity cDNA Reverse Transcription Kit, so expressed TCRB transcripts were sequenced. TCRdb took this table from immuneACCESS and kept in-frame rearrangements with V and J called. Such tables lack part of the clones; where checked against another copy, unresolved V genes explain under half of the gap, and the rest is unexplained. In this sample the table shows hundreds of thousands of clones, 11% to 15% of which occur a single time. The top ten clones comprise 0.035% to 0.045% of the sample. Their specific antigens are unknown. Sequenced material: naive CD4+ T cells from blood. What the cell subset or site label conveys for this sample: true naive CD4+ T cells. The source is a man between 18 and 29 years old with type 1 diabetes.

This clone has just a few counts. This CDR3 is also generated by other DNA sequences in the sample. This sequence joins TRBV4-2 and TRBJ2-7, with 7 nucleotides matching TRBD2. V was clipped by 0 bases and J by 3 bases; unmatched bases: 2. The germline V gene has CDR1 LGHNA and CDR2 YNFKEQ. The CDR3 loop spans 14 amino acids. CDR3 nucleotide sequence: TGTGCCAGCAGCCAAGATAGGACTAGCTACGAGCAGTACTTC. Protein sequence: CASSQDRTSYEQYF.

The chain joins TRBV4-1 to TRBJ1-2, with D uncertain. CDR3 length equals 14 residues. The germline gives CDR1 MGHRA, CDR2 YSYEKL. Trimming took 3 bases from V and 5 from J, leaving 13 bases between them. The CDR3 is CASSQRQAPYGYTF. Written as DNA, the CDR3 is TGCGCCAGCAGCCAGAGGCAGGCCCCTTATGGCTACACCTTC.

This clone occurred a few times. The chain carries TRBV18 and TRBJ2-5, with D tentatively TRBD1 (6 bases). Germline V gene lookup returns CDR1 KGHSH and CDR2 LQKENI. The CDR3 sequence is 15 residues long. The ends were cut back, 3 bases at V and 4 bases at J, with 15 bases in the middle. For the CDR3, the DNA is TGTGCCAGCTCACCCAGGCAGGGGAGTCCAGAGACCCAGTACTTC. It yields the protein CASSPRQGSPETQYF.

This clone was counted a few times. DNA of the CDR3: TGTGCCAGCAGTGAGCAGGGCTCTGGGGCCAACGTCCTGACTTTC. Encoded protein: CASSEQGSGANVLTF. J is TRBJ2-6 and V is TRBV6-1; D might be TRBD1 (5 bases). The CDR3 is 15 residues long. Trimming left V 3 bases short and J 0 bases short, with 6 bases between. The germline V gene has CDR1 MNHNS and CDR2 SASEGT.

This clone appeared a few times. The rearrangement joins TRBV13 to TRBJ2-4, with D unresolved. Trimming took off 5 bases at V and 5 bases at J, with 7 bases between the two ends. The CDR3 spans 12 residues. Germline loops: CDR1 PRHDT, CDR2 FYEKMQ (reference sequence). CDR3 in DNA: TGTGCCAGCAGCAAGGGTCAAAACATTCAGTACTTC. Translation gives CASSKGQNIQYF.

This clone occurred a few times. The J gene is TRBJ1-1, the V gene TRBV2; TRBD1 agrees at 8 bases. Germline CDR1 and CDR2: SNHLY and FYNNEI. The V gene end was trimmed by 6 bases and the J gene end by 11 bases; junction bases not matched to a gene: 8. The CDR3 has 12 residues. The CDR3 DNA is TGTGCCAGCAGAGCGGACAGGGCGGGTGCTTTCTTT. It specifies CASRADRAGAFF.

This clone was picked up a small number of times. The rearrangement links TRBV2 to TRBJ2-2; D uncertain. Trimming took off 9 bases at V and 5 bases at J, with 7 bases between the two ends. Germline lookup yields CDR1 SNHLY and CDR2 FYNNEI. This CDR3 region has 11 residues. The CDR3 region has the DNA TGTGCCAGAGGAAAGACCGGGGAGCTGTTTTTT. This gives the protein CARGKTGELFF.

The genes are TRBV7-9 and TRBJ2-7, with 9 bases aligning to TRBD2. Per germline, CDR1 SEHNR and CDR2 FQNEAQ (reference sequence). V dropped 5 bases and J dropped 6; count of bases not matched to a gene: 8. There are 14 residues in the CDR3. The chain's CDR3 is CASSPTLAGREQYF. The CDR3 nucleotides read TGTGCCAGCAGCCCCACGCTAGCGGGGCGCGAGCAGTACTTC. Full variable domain (rest looked up from reference TRBV7-9 and TRBJ2-7): DTGVSQNPRHKITKRGQNVTFRCDPISEHNRLYWYRQTLGQGPEFLTYFQNEAQLEKSRLLSDRFSAERPKGSFSTLEIQRTEQGDSAMYLCASSPTLAGREQYFGPGTRLTVT.

This chain links TRBV4-1 with TRBJ2-1; 7 bases line up with TRBD2. With V trimmed by 1 base and J by 0 bases, 6 bases remained unmatched. This CDR3 region has 17 residues. Germline values: CDR1 MGHRA, CDR2 YSYEKL. CDR3 nucleotides: TGCGCCAGCAGCCAAGGTCCAGCGGGGTACTCCTACAATGAGCAGTTCTTC. Translation gives CASSQGPAGYSYNEQFF.

The rearrangement joins TRBV9 to TRBJ2-7; 9 bases map to TRBD1. Germline V gene sequence: CDR1 SGDLS, CDR2 YYNGEE. V gave up 1 base and J gave up 2 bases; unmatched junction bases: 7. CDR3 length equals 16 residues. The CDR3 spells CASSVSVGTGTYEQYF. CDR3 in DNA: TGTGCCAGCAGCGTAAGTGTGGGGACAGGGACCTACGAGCAGTACTTC.

The chain is built from TRBV28 and TRBJ1-5, with D possibly matching TRBD1 (6 bases). V shed 5 bases and J shed 5 bases, with 16 bases lying between them. The CDR3 is 15 residues long. Per germline, CDR1 MDHEN and CDR2 SYDVKM. In DNA form, the CDR3 reads TGTGCCAGCAGTCGGGACGGAGGGGGACATCAGCCCCAGCATTTT. It codes for CASSRDGGGHQPQHF.

This clone was observed a few times. The chain combines TRBV19 with TRBJ1-5, with 9 bases that match TRBD1. This CDR3 has 14 residues. In germline, CDR1 is LNHDA, CDR2 SQIVND (reference sequence). With 3 bases clipped from V and 5 bases from J, the junction kept 2 bases outside the gene matches. The chain's CDR3 is CASSIRTGDQPQHF. The CDR3 region has the DNA TGTGCCAGTAGTATCCGGACAGGGGATCAGCCCCAGCATTTT.

Written as DNA, the CDR3 is TGTGCCAGCAGCCAAAGCGCCCCCATTAGCGGGAACTACAATGAGCAGTTCTTC. Residues: CASSQSAPISGNYNEQFF. This chain uses TRBV4-2 with TRBJ2-1; 8 nucleotides match TRBD2. The CDR3 has 18 residues. The ends lost 2 bases at V and 3 bases at J; junction bases unmatched: 12. Germline loops: CDR1 LGHNA, CDR2 YNFKEQ.

The table lists this clone with a few counts. This sequence joins TRBV18 and TRBJ1-5, with TRBD1 identical over 8 bases. V dropped 5 bases and J dropped 5; count of bases not matched to a gene: 5. Looked up from germline, CDR1 is KGHSH and CDR2 is LQKENI. There are 14 residues in the CDR3. Here the CDR3 reads CASSEGTGYQPQHF. The CDR3 region has the DNA TGTGCCAGCTCAGAAGGGACAGGATATCAGCCCCAGCATTTT.

This clone was seen more than once but under ten times. The V gene is TRBV28, the J gene TRBJ1-5; 10 positions agree with TRBD1. CDR3 length equals 18 residues. Germline CDR1 MDHEN, CDR2 SYDVKM. V trimming: 6 bases; J trimming: 2 bases; junction bases outside the gene matches: 13. CDR3 region: CASRVDRGPRRGNQPQHF. The CDR3 DNA sequence: TGTGCCAGCAGGGTAGACAGGGGGCCACGGAGGGGCAATCAGCCCCAGCATTTT.

This chain uses TRBV29-1 with TRBJ2-2; 9 bases are a match to TRBD2. J lost 1 base, V lost 4 bases, and 4 bases had no gene match. The germline V gene has CDR1 SQVTM and CDR2 ANQGSEA. CDR3 size: 15 residues. The CDR3 DNA follows: TGCAGCGTTGCCAAACTAGCGGGGAACACCGGGGAGCTGTTTTTT. Amino acid sequence: CSVAKLAGNTGELFF.

This chain links TRBV7-9 with TRBJ1-4; 7 bases agree with TRBD1. CDR3 size: 13 residues. Germline CDR1 reads SEHNR; CDR2 reads FQNEAQ (reference sequence). The V gene end was trimmed by 8 bases and the J gene end by 2 bases; junction bases not matched to a gene: 2. In nucleotides, the CDR3 is TGTGCCAGCCAGACAGGGACTAATGAAAAACTGTTTTTT. Amino acid sequence: CASQTGTNEKLFF.

This clone was counted only a few times. The genes are TRBV11-2 and TRBJ2-3, with TRBD2 identical over 8 bases. The trim removed 2 bases at V and 0 bases at J, leaving 4 bases unmatched. Per germline, CDR1 SGHAT and CDR2 FQNNGV. CDR3 size: 16 residues. The CDR3 DNA is TGTGCCAGCAGCTTACGGTCTAGCGGGAGCACAGATACGCAGTATTTT. The encoded protein is CASSLRSSGSTDTQYF.

On this clone itself: In the same sample, other DNA sequences code for this CDR3. The V gene is TRBV30, the J gene TRBJ1-5; D is unclear. The CDR3 spans 13 residues. Trimming took 0 bases from V and 3 from J, leaving 6 bases between them. Germline CDR1 reads GTSNPN; CDR2 reads SVGIG (reference sequence). The CDR3 sequence is CAWSVEFNQPQHF. For the CDR3, the DNA is TGTGCCTGGAGTGTAGAGTTCAATCAGCCCCAGCATTTT.

This clone has more than one count but fewer than ten. The chain employs TRBV7-2 and TRBJ2-3; tentatively, D is TRBD1 or TRBD2 (5 bases each). The CDR3 has 12 residues. V was clipped by 0 bases and J by 8 bases, with 6 bases between them. Germline loops: CDR1 SGHTA, CDR2 FQGNSA. CDR3 loop: CASSLARGTQYF. The CDR3 bases are TGTGCCAGCAGCTTAGCGAGGGGTACGCAGTATTTT.

This clone was counted only a few times. The chain is built from TRBV5-4 and TRBJ1-2; D is undetermined. CDR3 length: 12 residues. Between the trimmed V and J ends, which lost 0 bases and 3 bases, there was a span of 3 bases. Germline V gene sequence: CDR1 SGHNT, CDR2 YYREEE (reference sequence). CDR3 coding DNA: TGTGCCAGCAGCTTGGTTCACTATGGCTACACCTTC. Translation gives CASSLVHYGYTF.

The chain joins TRBV7-2 to TRBJ2-2, with 8 nucleotides matching TRBD2. J was trimmed by 2 bases and V by 3 bases; bases with no gene match: 2. The CDR3 totals 15 residues. Per the germline V gene, CDR1 is SGHTA and CDR2 is FQGNSA. CDR3 in amino acids: CASSFTSGNTGELFF. Here the CDR3 DNA reads TGTGCCAGCAGCTTTACTAGCGGAAACACCGGGGAGCTGTTTTTT.

The chain combines TRBV29-1 with TRBJ1-1; TRBD1 might be the D (5 bases). V was trimmed by 7 bases and J by 7 bases, leaving 13 bases between them. Germline CDR1 is SQVTM and CDR2 is ANQGSEA. The CDR3 is 11 amino acids. The CDR3 DNA reads TGCAGCGCCCTCGGGACCTATGAAGCTTTCTTT. This translates into CSALGTYEAFF.

The V and J genes are TRBV11-2 and TRBJ2-4; no clear D. Germline V gives CDR1 SGHAT, CDR2 FQNNGV. Trimming left V 5 bases short and J 5 bases short, with 10 bases between. The CDR3 length is 13 residues. In nucleotides, the CDR3 is TGTGCCAGCAGCCACCCCCCAGAAAACATTCAGTACTTC. Translating it yields CASSHPPENIQYF.

As concerns this clone: The same CDR3 arises from other DNA sequences in this sample as well. The chain recombines TRBV7-2 with TRBJ2-5; 8 positions agree with TRBD1. The germline CDR1 and CDR2 sequences are SGHTA and FQGNSA. V shed 5 bases, J shed 1 base, and the junction held 3 bases outside the gene matches. This CDR3 is 14 amino acids long. The CDR3 DNA sequence: TGTGCCAGCAGCCTGGGACAGGCCCAAGAGACCCAGTACTTC. Residues: CASSLGQAQETQYF.